Below are 25 T cell receptor beta chains sequenced from a single sample in a study of tumor-infiltrating lymphocytes in oesophageal squamous cell carcinoma. TCRdb redid the calling of the PCR reads with MiXCR, one entry per CDR3 protein. The table includes around 15,000 distinct CDR3 sequences, roughly 54% detected once. The sequenced sample consisted of esophageal tumor tissue. Every receptor here comes from a female donor with esophageal squamous cell carcinoma.

This clonotype was counted between two and nine times. The chain has TRBV4-2 and TRBJ2-3, with 14 positions matching TRBD2. Near its end, the DNA agrees better with TRBJ2-7, so the J call may be wrong. The CDR3 has 15 amino acids. CDR1 LGHNA and CDR2 YNFKEQ come from the germline V gene. DNA of the CDR3: TGTGCCAGTGGGACTAGCGGGGGCGAGTTGAGTGAGCAGTACTTC. Its protein product is CASGTSGGELSEQYF.

This clonotype is labeled as medium-sized. The genes are TRBV7-9 and TRBJ2-1; possible D gene TRBD2, 7 bases. The CDR3 runs to 16 residues. Germline CDR1 and CDR2: SEHNR and FQNEAQ (reference sequence). Trimming left V 5 bases short and J 4 bases short, with 18 bases between. The DNA of the CDR3 is TGTGCCAGCAGCGGGGGGGCCGGGGGCCCGTACAATGAGCAGTTCTTC. This encodes CASSGGAGGPYNEQFF.

Regarding this clonotype: At one end, the junction sequence differs from germline, possibly due to a read error. The chain is built from TRBV7-2 and TRBJ2-5; the match to TRBD2 covers 10 bases. The J call may be faulty, since TRBJ2-1 better matches the DNA end. The CDR3 extends over 16 amino acids. Germline V gives CDR1 SGHTA, CDR2 FQGNSA. The CDR3 sequence is CASSHPGLAVYNGQFF. CDR3 nucleotide sequence: TGTGCCAGCAGCCACCCCGGACTAGCGGTCTACAATGGGCAGTTCTTC.

Regarding this clonotype: The CDR3 end shows no conserved phenylalanine or tryptophan, and so a read error is likely. The limits of the CDR3 on the DNA are not certain, so only TCRdb's listed CDR3 is given. The gene calls are TRBV7-3 and TRBJ2-1; the D call of TRBD2 is as the table states it, not checked on the DNA. Germline V lookup: CDR1 SGHTA, CDR2 FQGTGA. With termini counted, the CDR3 has 17 amino acids. CDR3 sequence reads: CASSVGQITDYGYTFGN.

The rearrangement joins TRBV3-1 to TRBJ2-1, with TRBD1 matching 8 bases. The J call may be in error: the DNA end matches TRBJ2-7 better. CDR1 LGHDT and CDR2 YNNKEL come from the germline V gene (reference sequence). This CDR3 comprises 14 residues. The CDR3 loop is CASSLNPDRGEQYF. As DNA, the CDR3 is TGTGCCAGCAGCCTAAATCCAGACAGGGGAGAGCAGTACTTC.

The V gene is TRBV6-9, the J gene TRBJ1-1; the D is unclear. This CDR3 has 11 amino acids. V shed 4 bases and J shed 6 bases, with 6 bases lying between them. Germline values: CDR1 MNHGY, CDR2 SVAAGI. CDR3 loop: CASSFSAEAFF. CDR3 nucleotides: TGTGCCAGCAGTTTTAGCGCTGAAGCTTTCTTT.

The CDR3 region is CASSLVGLGSGEQYF. DNA for the CDR3: TGTGCCAGCAGCTTAGTGGGACTGGGGAGTGGGGAGCAGTACTTC. V is TRBV7-6 and J is TRBJ2-7, with D tentatively TRBD2 (6 bases). Germline-derived CDR1 and CDR2 are SGHVS and FNYEAQ. The V end was cut by 1 base, the J end by 7 bases, with 17 bases between. The CDR3 is made up of 15 amino acids.

CDR3 in amino acids: CASSFSRDLNEQYF. The CDR3 DNA is TGTGCCAGCAGTTTTTCGCGGGATTTAAACGAGCAGTACTTC. The chain joins TRBV7-2 to TRBJ2-7; possibly TRBD2 for D (6 bases). CDR1 and CDR2 (germline): SGHTA, FQGNSA. V was cut by 6 bases and J by 5 bases, with 17 bases left in between. This CDR3 region has 14 residues.

The rearrangement links TRBV6-1 to TRBJ2-7; TRBD2 agrees at 8 bases. The J call is doubtful: the DNA matches TRBJ2-1 better. CDR1 and CDR2 from the germline V gene are MNHNS and SASEGT. The CDR3 covers 15 residues. The CDR3 DNA sequence: TGTGCCAGCCGCCTGACTAGCGTATCATACAATGAGCAGTTCTTC. Its translation: CASRLTSVSYNEQFF.

This chain links TRBV5-1 with TRBJ1-5; TRBD1 matches 10 bases. Per germline, CDR1 SGHRS and CDR2 YFSETQ. The V segment lost 0 bases and the J segment 4 bases; nucleotides outside the gene matches: 4. The CDR3 covers 16 residues. CDR3 sequence reads: CASSLEGQGNNQPQHF. CDR3 bases: TGCGCCAGCAGCTTGGAGGGACAGGGGAATAATCAGCCCCAGCATTTT. The full variable domain, completed using reference TRBV5-1 and TRBJ1-5, is KAGVTQTPRYLIKTRGQQVTLSCSPISGHRSVSWYQQTPGQGLQFLFEYFSETQRNKGNFPGRFSGRQFSNSRSEMNVSTLELGDSALYLCASSLEGQGNNQPQHFGDGTRLSIL.

V usage is TRBV18 and J usage is TRBJ2-6; D not certain. The germline V gene encodes CDR1 KGHSH and CDR2 LQKENI. CDR3 size: 15 residues. V dropped 5 bases and J dropped 0 bases, with 8 bases sitting between them. The CDR3 DNA follows: TGTGCCAGCTCATCAAGCTTCTCTGGGGCCAACGTCCTGACTTTC. It specifies CASSSSFSGANVLTF.

The chain combines TRBV2 with TRBJ2-2; 10 nucleotides agree with TRBD2. The CDR3 is 15 residues long. Germline CDR1 is SNHLY and CDR2 is FYNNEI. The junction had 6 bases not matched to a gene; V was cut back by 8 bases and J by 3 bases. The CDR3 loop is CASLAGGTDTGELFF. CDR3 coding DNA: TGTGCCAGCTTAGCGGGGGGTACGGACACCGGGGAGCTGTTTTTT. The full variable domain, with the rest looked up from reference TRBV2 and TRBJ2-2, is EPEVTQTPSHQVTQMGQEVILRCVPISNHLYFYWYRQILGQKVEFLVSFYNNEISEKSEIFDDQFSVERPDGSNFTLKIRSTKLEDSAMYFCASLAGGTDTGELFFGEGSRLTVL.

A remark on this clonotype: Germline and junction disagree at one end, which may indicate a read error. This sequence joins TRBV7-9 and TRBJ2-7; D unclear. With the DNA end fitting TRBJ2-1 better, the J assignment may be wrong. The CDR3 consists of 14 residues. The germline V gene has CDR1 SEHNR and CDR2 FQNEAQ (reference sequence). The CDR3 coding sequence is TGTGCTAGCAGCTTATCTGGATACTCCAATGAGCAGTTCTTC. Translated: CASSLSGYSNEQFF.

The chain employs TRBV12-3 or TRBV12-4 and TRBJ2-6; D is unclear. Trimming took 2 bases from V and 0 from J, leaving 8 bases between them. This CDR3 has 16 residues. CDR3 nucleotide sequence: TGTGCCAGCAGTTTATCAGGCCGCTCTGGGGCCAACGTCCTGACTTTC. It encodes CASSLSGRSGANVLTF.

In this sample, this clonotype turned up many times. V and J are TRBV14 and TRBJ2-1; 7 nucleotides agree with TRBD1. CDR1 and CDR2 from the germline V gene are SGHDN and FVKESK. Trimming took 4 bases from V and 4 from J; bases not matched to a gene: 10. This CDR3 is built from 16 residues. CDR3 sequence reads: CASSPRQGALYNEQFF. The CDR3 DNA reads TGTGCCAGCAGCCCCCGACAGGGTGCCCTATACAATGAGCAGTTCTTC.

The V gene is TRBV11-2, the J gene TRBJ2-7; D not certain. The CDR3 sequence is 16 residues long. Germline V gene sequence: CDR1 SGHAT, CDR2 FQNNGV. Trimming removed 2 bases from V and 5 bases from J, with 19 bases in between. CDR3 nucleotide sequence: TGTGCCAGCAGCTTAAGCCCGCGAAGTACTCGGAACGAGCAGTACTTC. Protein sequence: CASSLSPRSTRNEQYF.

In this sample, this clonotype is medium-sized. The chain employs TRBV19 and TRBJ2-4, with 8 bases matching TRBD1. The germline CDR1 and CDR2 sequences are LNHDA and SQIVND (reference sequence). The CDR3 length is 17 residues. The V segment lost 3 bases and the J segment 3 bases; nucleotides outside the gene matches: 10. CDR3 bases: TGTGCCAGTAGTATGAGGTTGACAGGGGCCAACAAAAACATTCAGTACTTC. Translating it yields CASSMRLTGANKNIQYF.

This clonotype is labeled as medium-sized. For the CDR3, the DNA is TGTGCCAGCAGAGAGATAGGGCGATACAATGAGCAGTTCTTC. It encodes CASREIGRYNEQFF. This chain links TRBV6-1 with TRBJ2-1; D gene ambiguous. Germline loops: CDR1 MNHNS, CDR2 SASEGT. This CDR3 has 14 amino acids. Trimming removed 6 bases from V and 4 bases from J, with 13 bases in between.

The gene calls are TRBV7-3 and TRBJ2-3, with 8 bases matching TRBD1. The germline CDR1 and CDR2 sequences are SGHTA and FQGTGA. The V and J ends lost 5 bases and 3 bases, in that order; junction bases with no gene match: 4. This CDR3 region has 14 residues. The CDR3 coding sequence is TGTGCCAGCAGCCGGCAGGGGGCAACAGATACGCAGTATTTT. Protein product: CASSRQGATDTQYF.

CDR3 DNA sequence: TGTGCCAGCAGCTTAGAGACAGGGAGCCAAGAGCAGTACTTC. Translated, it gives CASSLETGSQEQYF. The chain joins TRBV7-9 to TRBJ1-1; 7 positions agree with TRBD1. With the DNA end fitting TRBJ2-7 better, the J assignment may be wrong. The CDR3 spans 14 residues. Germline V CDR1 and CDR2: SEHNR, FQNEAQ (reference sequence).

The chain has TRBV7-2 and TRBJ1-2; 7 nucleotides align to TRBD1. Germline V gene data show CDR1 as SGHTA and CDR2 as FQGNSA. CDR3 length: 14 residues. After removal of 5 bases from V and 1 base from J, the junction contained 4 bases not matched to a gene. DNA for the CDR3: TGTGCCAGCAGCGTCAGGGACAGTAACTATGGCTACACCTTC. It translates to CASSVRDSNYGYTF.

This sequence joins TRBV7-2 and TRBJ2-1; D gene uncertain. CDR3 length equals 14 residues. Deletions cut 1 base from V and 6 bases from J, with 10 bases between. CDR1 is SGHTA, CDR2 FQGNSA, per germline. This chain's CDR3 is CASSLGWLSNEQFF. In nucleotides, the CDR3 is TGTGCCAGCAGCTTAGGTTGGCTCTCCAATGAGCAGTTCTTC.

The chain is built from TRBV6-2 or TRBV6-3 and TRBJ1-5, with 7 bases aligning to TRBD1. CDR1 is MNHEY, CDR2 SVGEGT, per germline. The CDR3 spans 16 residues. Trimming at V came to 5 bases and at J to 0 bases, leaving 7 bases not matched to a gene. The CDR3 protein is CASSARGPYSNQPQHF. The DNA for the CDR3 is TGTGCCAGCAGTGCTAGGGGGCCATATAGCAATCAGCCCCAGCATTTT.

Comment on this clonotype: The conserved final phenylalanine or tryptophan is absent from the CDR3, which likely points to a read error. Because the CDR3's place on the DNA is in doubt, the DNA is left out and the CDR3 is given as listed by TCRdb. The chain carries TRBV19 and TRBJ2-6; whether TRBD2, the table's D call, matches the DNA was not checked. The length of the CDR3 is 18 amino acids, counting both ends. Germline CDR1 reads LNHDA; CDR2 reads SQIVND (reference sequence). CDR3 protein: CASSGQLASSYNEQFFGA.

The V and J genes are TRBV7-2 and TRBJ2-5; the match to TRBD1 covers 11 bases. The DNA end is a closer match to TRBJ2-1, so the J assignment may be wrong. Germline V CDR1 and CDR2: SGHTA, FQGNSA. There are 15 residues in the CDR3. CDR3 nucleotide sequence: TGTGCCAGCAGACCCGGGACAGGGGGGGGAAATGAGCAGTTCTTC. It specifies CASRPGTGGGNEQFF.